This T cell receptor beta chain was documented in a study of blood T cell repertoires in COVID-19. Each participant's cohort was designated according to participant-reported clinical history. The V end lost 4 bases, the J end lost 4 bases, and 14 bases lay between the germline ends. CDR1 is KGHDR and CDR2 is SFDVKD in the germline V gene. This CDR3 is built from 15 residues. Methods used by the authors: By means of reference gene primer amplification, nucleated cell counts were estimated. This table comes from immunoSEQ multiplex PCR, and its TCRdb copy is limited to in-frame clones, with some not included. V and J calls and clone size are those listed in that table; D and trimming were worked out from the DNA. The repertoire consists of roughly 200,000 clones, with 86% occurring once and the leading ten covering 4.5% to 7%.

The receptor was derived from a man aged 35 to 55 with acute COVID-19. The sample was PBMCs or T cells enriched from blood (not recorded which). The rearrangement links TRBV24-1 to TRBJ2-3; perhaps TRBD1 as D (6 bases). CDR3 DNA sequence: TGTGCCACCAGTGACCGTCAGGGGCAGGCAGATACGCAGTATTTT. It specifies CATSDRQGQADTQYF.